A single sample gave rise to the 21 T cell receptor beta chains below, sequenced in a study of control samples from healthy donors and cancer patients. The method was immunoSEQ multiplex PCR; TCRdb's version includes in-frame clones alone and lacks a portion of them. The sample records 90,000 to 100,000 clones, around 80% being singletons. Sequencing used blood. The receptors here all came from a woman aged 30 to 39 in good health.

Here the CDR3 DNA reads TGTGCCGGCCGGGACAGGGGATCCTACGAGCAGTACTTC. Amino acid sequence: CAGRDRGSYEQYF. The V call is TRBV30, the J call TRBJ2-7, with TRBD1 matching 10 bases. Germline V gene data show CDR1 as GTSNPN and CDR2 as SVGIG (reference sequence). The CDR3 spans 13 residues. The trim removed 8 bases at V and 1 base at J, leaving 5 bases unmatched.

The rearrangement joins TRBV4-2 to TRBJ2-3; TRBD2 is a possible D gene (6 bases). Germline V gives CDR1 LGHNA, CDR2 YNFKEQ. This CDR3 is built from 15 residues. Between the trimmed V and J ends, which lost 3 bases and 0 bases, there was a span of 10 bases. CDR3 sequence: CASSQTSFSTDTQYF. The CDR3 DNA follows: TGTGCCAGCAGCCAGACTAGTTTTAGCACAGATACGCAGTATTTT.

This sequence joins TRBV3-1 (or the pseudogene TRBV3-2) and TRBJ2-1; TRBD2 aligns across 7 bases. V shed 4 bases and J 9 bases; nucleotides not matched to a gene: 9. The CDR3 covers 14 residues. Looked up from germline, CDR1 is LGHDT and CDR2 is YNNKEL (reference sequence). The CDR3 reads CASSPGLVYSEQFF. The CDR3 nucleotides read TGTGCCAGCAGCCCCGGACTAGTTTATAGTGAGCAGTTCTTC.

The chain couples TRBV30 to TRBJ1-1, with 7 bases lining up with TRBD1. The germline gives CDR1 GTSNPN, CDR2 SVGIG (reference sequence). The CDR3 runs 13 residues. V trimming: 1 base; J trimming: 5 bases; junction bases outside the gene matches: 4. CDR3 loop: CAWSEQGWTEAFF. Written as DNA, the CDR3 is TGTGCCTGGAGTGAACAGGGGTGGACTGAAGCTTTCTTT. Using reference TRBV30 and TRBJ1-1 for the parts outside the CDR3, the full variable domain is SQTIHQWPATLVQPVGSPLSLECTVEGTSNPNLYWYRQAAGRGLQLLFYSVGIGQISSEVPQNLSASRPQDRQFILSSKKLLLSDSGFYLCAWSEQGWTEAFFGQGTRLTVV.

V usage is TRBV4-3 and J usage is TRBJ2-3; 10 bases are a match to TRBD2. The length of the CDR3 is 17 residues. Germline-derived CDR1 and CDR2 are LGHNA and YSLEER. The J segment lost 7 bases and the V segment lost 0 bases, leaving 10 bases of the junction unmatched. CDR3 in DNA: TGCGCCAGCAGCCAAGATTTTGGGCTAGCGGGGGAGAATACGCAGTATTTT. It is translated as CASSQDFGLAGENTQYF.

This chain uses TRBV7-8 with TRBJ2-3; TRBD2 aligns across 9 bases. Trimming removed 0 bases from V and 4 bases from J; junction bases left unmatched: 2. Germline V gene lookup returns CDR1 SGHVS and CDR2 FQNEAQ. This CDR3 contains 15 residues. Here the CDR3 DNA reads TGTGCCAGCAGCTTAGCGCAGCGGGGGGCAGATACGCAGTATTTT. This sequence encodes CASSLAQRGADTQYF.

The chain employs TRBV19 and TRBJ1-5; perhaps TRBD1 as D (5 bases). The germline V gene encodes CDR1 LNHDA and CDR2 SQIVND (reference sequence). The CDR3 spans 16 residues. Trimming stripped 10 bases from V and 0 bases from J, with 19 bases between. CDR3 nucleotide sequence: TGTGCCACTAGATCTTCAGGGACTTATAGCAATCAGCCCCAGCATTTT. It codes for CATRSSGTYSNQPQHF.

The chain combines TRBV7-2 with TRBJ2-5, with 12 bases fitting TRBD2. V gave up 5 bases and J gave up 7 bases; unmatched junction bases: 11. The CDR3 spans 16 residues. Germline CDR1 SGHTA, CDR2 FQGNSA. In nucleotides, the CDR3 is TGTGCCAGCAGCGGGTCTAGCGGGGGGGCCGGTGGGACCCAGTACTTC. Amino acid sequence: CASSGSSGGAGGTQYF.

The chain joins TRBV20-1 to TRBJ2-7; D is perhaps TRBD2 (6 bases). V lost 1 base to trimming and J lost 8 bases, with 9 bases between them. The germline gives CDR1 DFQATT, CDR2 SNEGSKA (reference sequence). The CDR3 is 11 residues long. Here the CDR3 reads CSARVGGKQYF. CDR3 DNA: TGCAGTGCTAGAGTGGGGGGTAAGCAGTACTTC.

The CDR3 region has the DNA TGTGCCAGCGGTCGGGGGCAGTTCTACGAGCAGTACTTC. Translation gives CASGRGQFYEQYF. The chain uses TRBV13 and TRBJ2-7; D tentatively reads TRBD1 or TRBD2 (6 bases each). Trimming cost V 8 bases and J 3 bases, with 14 bases left between them. CDR1 PRHDT and CDR2 FYEKMQ come from the germline V gene (reference sequence). The CDR3 length is 13 residues.

This sequence joins TRBV29-1 and TRBJ1-2; perhaps TRBD1 as D (6 bases). V dropped 5 bases and J dropped 6 bases, with 13 bases sitting between them. Germline V gives CDR1 SQVTM, CDR2 ANQGSEA. CDR3 length equals 12 residues. CDR3 nucleotides: TGCAGCGTTTTACAGGGAGTCGATGGCTACACCTTC. As protein: CSVLQGVDGYTF.

The chain has TRBV10-3 and TRBJ2-3; 7 positions match TRBD2. Germline values: CDR1 ENHRY, CDR2 SYGVKD. V was clipped by 5 bases and J by 5 bases; unmatched bases: 4. The CDR3 runs 13 residues. This CDR3 is CAISRGDGDTQYF. The CDR3 coding sequence is TGTGCCATCAGTCGGGGGGACGGAGATACGCAGTATTTT.

The chain has TRBV7-2 and TRBJ1-5; D is ambiguous. V was trimmed by 5 bases and J by 4 bases, leaving 9 bases between them. The germline V gene encodes CDR1 SGHTA and CDR2 FQGNSA. The CDR3 covers 13 residues. The chain's CDR3 is CASSPMRNQPQHF. The CDR3 DNA follows: TGTGCCAGCAGCCCTATGAGGAATCAGCCCCAGCATTTT.

This clone was detected only once. The chain employs TRBV30 and TRBJ1-1; D gene ambiguous. This CDR3 has 13 residues. Trimming removed 2 bases at V and 2 bases at J, with 9 bases between. CDR1 is GTSNPN and CDR2 is SVGIG in the germline V gene (reference sequence). The DNA of the CDR3 is TGTGCCTGGAGTCGCGGGCGAAACACTGAAGCTTTCTTT. Residues: CAWSRGRNTEAFF.

The J gene is TRBJ1-5, the V gene TRBV14; TRBD1 aligns across 8 bases. The CDR3 extends over 16 amino acids. Germline values: CDR1 SGHDN, CDR2 FVKESK. With V trimmed by 3 bases and J by 2 bases, 6 bases remained unmatched. The CDR3 region is CASSHQGAEGNQPQHF. The CDR3 region has the DNA TGTGCCAGCAGCCATCAGGGGGCCGAGGGCAATCAGCCCCAGCATTTT.

The V gene is TRBV9, the J gene TRBJ2-7; weak D call: TRBD1 (5 bases). CDR3 size: 14 residues. CDR1 and CDR2 from the germline V gene are SGDLS and YYNGEE. Between the trimmed V and J ends, which lost 4 bases and 2 bases, there was a span of 13 bases. The CDR3 DNA sequence: TGTGCCAGCAGCCCCCAGACAGCCACCTACGAGCAGTACTTC. This gives the protein CASSPQTATYEQYF.

V gene TRBV4-3 combines with J gene TRBJ2-7, with 14 positions matching TRBD2. This CDR3 contains 15 residues. The V gene end was trimmed by 5 bases and the J gene end by 2 bases; junction bases not matched to a gene: 2. Per germline, CDR1 LGHNA and CDR2 YSLEER. Written as DNA, the CDR3 is TGCGCCAGCAGCATGGGACTAGCGGGGGCCTACGAGCAGTACTTC. Translated: CASSMGLAGAYEQYF.

The chain is built from TRBV6-5 and TRBJ1-1, with a weak D call TRBD1 (6 bases). The CDR3 is 13 amino acids. V lost 6 bases and J 0 bases, leaving 8 bases between the germline ends. Germline V CDR1 and CDR2: MNHEY, SVGAGI. The CDR3 is CASRGHLNTEAFF. The DNA for the CDR3 is TGTGCCAGCAGGGGACACCTGAACACTGAAGCTTTCTTT.

The CDR3 sequence is CASGLVLGGGRGTDTQYF. CDR3 DNA sequence: TGTGCTAGTGGTTTGGTACTAGGGGGGGGAAGGGGCACAGATACGCAGTATTTT. The chain joins TRBV12-5 to TRBJ2-3; weak D call: TRBD2 (7 bases). The V and J ends lost 0 bases and 1 base respectively, with 17 bases between them. This CDR3 comprises 18 residues. The V gene's germline CDR1 is LGHNT and CDR2 FRNRAP.

The chain uses TRBV7-9 and TRBJ1-2; D gene ambiguous. Germline V gene sequence: CDR1 SEHNR, CDR2 FQNEAQ (reference sequence). Trimming removed 2 bases at V and 9 bases at J, with 7 bases between. The CDR3 is made up of 11 amino acids. CDR3 DNA sequence: TGTGCCAGCAGCTTAATGGGGAGCTACACCTTC. Translation gives CASSLMGSYTF.

In its sample, this clone was seen a few times. The chain employs TRBV7-2 and TRBJ2-3; D call uncertain. Trimming pared 1 base from V and 6 bases from J, leaving 11 bases between. The CDR3 extends over 14 amino acids. Germline V gene sequence: CDR1 SGHTA, CDR2 FQGNSA. CDR3 sequence: CASSLGFKSDTQYF. The CDR3 DNA is TGTGCCAGCAGCTTAGGTTTTAAAAGCGATACGCAGTATTTT.